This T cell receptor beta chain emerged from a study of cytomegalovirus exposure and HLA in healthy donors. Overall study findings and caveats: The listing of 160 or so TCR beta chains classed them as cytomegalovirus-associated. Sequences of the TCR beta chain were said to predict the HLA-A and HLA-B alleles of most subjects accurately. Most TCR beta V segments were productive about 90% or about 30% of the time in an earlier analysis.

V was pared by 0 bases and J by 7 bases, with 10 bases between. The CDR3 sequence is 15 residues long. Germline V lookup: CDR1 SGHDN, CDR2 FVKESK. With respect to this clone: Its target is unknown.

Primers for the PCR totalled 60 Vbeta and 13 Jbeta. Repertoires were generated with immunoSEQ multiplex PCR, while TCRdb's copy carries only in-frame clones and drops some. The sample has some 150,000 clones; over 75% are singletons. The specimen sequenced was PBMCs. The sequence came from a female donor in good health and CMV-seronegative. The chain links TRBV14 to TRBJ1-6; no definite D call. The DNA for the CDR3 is TGTGCCAGCAGCCAAGAGAGTCTCCTAAATTCACCCCTCCACTTT. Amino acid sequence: CASSQESLLNSPLHF.